This T cell receptor beta chain emerged from a study of OX40 agonist ivuxolimab in advanced cancers. Details on this clone: Its antigen remains unknown.

J lost 4 bases, V lost 6 bases, and 15 bases had no gene match. Germline-derived CDR1 and CDR2 are MNHEY and SMNVEV (reference sequence). The CDR3 totals 18 residues. Only in-frame clones appear in the TCRdb table, and some are missing; sequencing was by immunoSEQ multiplex PCR. The sample has about 74,000 clones; about 89% are singletons. Blood specimens came from baseline, cycle 4 day 1, and cycle 7 day 1. General study results and limits: In a subset of nonresponders, normalized T-cell clonal expansion was also low. The investigators did not determine what antigen specificity the expanded peripheral T cells had. Low clonal expansion, among the lowest seen, marked partial responders at 0.1-3.0 mg/kg.

The material sequenced was CD4+ or CD8+ T cells sorted from blood, taken in a trial of the OX40 agonist ivuxolimab. The receptor comes from an adult with an advanced solid tumor such as melanoma, head and neck, liver or kidney cancer. This rearrangement joins TRBV27 to TRBJ1-6, with 7 nucleotides matching TRBD1. The CDR3 loop is CASSTGVRGAVYNSPLHF. The DNA for the CDR3 is TGTGCCAGCAGCACAGGGGTTCGGGGTGCGGTATATAATTCACCCCTCCACTTT.